This T cell receptor (beta chain) is from a study of T cell responses to AZD1222 COVID-19 vaccine. Findings and limits, study-wide: Regions left unmutated in variants are reportedly the target of nearly half of spike-specific TCRs.

The CDR3 runs to 13 residues. Trimming stripped 6 bases from V and 6 bases from J, with 9 bases between. Germline CDR1 is SNHLY and CDR2 is FYNNEI. This table comes from immunoSEQ multiplex PCR, and its TCRdb copy is limited to in-frame clones, with some not included. The table lists about 120,000 clones, about 86% of them singletons. About this clone: Its specificity is not known.

The sample was peripheral blood, taken 28 days after the second AZD1222 dose. The chain recombines TRBV2 with TRBJ1-6; the D is unclear. This receptor was taken from an adult who received the AZD1222 COVID-19 vaccine. Here the CDR3 reads CASRQSANSPLHF. CDR3 sequence (DNA): TGTGCCAGCAGACAGAGCGCTAATTCACCCCTCCACTTT.